This T cell receptor (beta chain) derives from a study of cytomegalovirus exposure and HLA in healthy donors. General observations from the study: Many donors shared some public TCRs, even though most TCR sequences were rare. Diagnosis of cytomegalovirus status made by the classifier reportedly showed high specificity and sensitivity. The investigators catalogued 150 or so TCR beta chains as cytomegalovirus-associated.

In regard to this clone: The antigen remains unidentified.

TCRdb's table, derived via immunoSEQ multiplex PCR, lists solely in-frame clones and lacks some. The sample consists of some 130,000 clones, approximately 82% of them appearing once. V was trimmed by 7 bases and J by 3 bases, leaving 23 bases between them. CDR3 length: 17 amino acids. Germline V gene lookup returns CDR1 SGHTA and CDR2 FQGNSA. This receptor was obtained from a young man in good health and CMV-seropositive. The sample taken for sequencing was PBMCs. The chain is built from TRBV7-2 and TRBJ2-3; D gene uncertain. This CDR3 reads CASTTKSVPVWTDTQYF. The CDR3 DNA sequence: TGTGCCAGCACCACCAAGTCCGTCCCGGTTTGGACAGATACGCAGTATTTT.